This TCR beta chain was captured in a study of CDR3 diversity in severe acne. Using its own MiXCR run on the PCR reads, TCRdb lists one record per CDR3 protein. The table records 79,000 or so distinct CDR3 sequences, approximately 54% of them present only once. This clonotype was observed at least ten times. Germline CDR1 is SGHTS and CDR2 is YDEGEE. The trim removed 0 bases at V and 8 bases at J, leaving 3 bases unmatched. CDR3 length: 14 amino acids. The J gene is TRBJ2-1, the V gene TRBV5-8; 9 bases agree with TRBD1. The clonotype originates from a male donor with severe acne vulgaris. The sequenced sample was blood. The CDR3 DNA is TGTGCCAGCAGCTTGGCGGGACAGGGCGATGAGCAGTTCTTC. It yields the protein CASSLAGQGDEQFF.